The next 27 T cell receptor beta chains were all read from a single sample in a study of shared clonotypes between healthy human individuals. Data came from immunoSEQ multiplex PCR; TCRdb stores just in-frame clones and leaves some out. The data show about 1.1 million clones, approximately 78% seen once. What was sequenced was memory CD4+ T cells from PBMCs. Stated subset: CD45RA-negative fraction. The receptors shown here come from a man aged 18 to 29 in good health. Some clones in this sample may be carry-over from other donors' samples.

The chain uses TRBV18 and TRBJ2-7; no definite D call. The CDR3 is 14 amino acids. From germline, CDR1 is KGHSH and CDR2 LQKENI. Trimming took off 0 bases at V and 6 bases at J, with 12 bases between the two ends. DNA for the CDR3: TGTGCCAGCTCACCACCCTCAGCGTCCCCCGAGCAGTACTTC. Translation gives CASSPPSASPEQYF.

CDR3: CASSVGRTGRSGYTF. In DNA form, the CDR3 reads TGTGCCAGCAGTGTGGGTAGGACAGGGAGGAGTGGCTACACCTTC. The V gene is TRBV2, the J gene TRBJ1-2; 8 nucleotides align to TRBD1. CDR1 and CDR2 from the germline V gene are SNHLY and FYNNEI. The J segment lost 7 bases and the V segment lost 4 bases, leaving 11 bases of the junction unmatched. The CDR3 sequence is 15 residues long.

A remark on this clone: A much larger clone differs by one base, so this may be a read error. V gene TRBV6-5 combines with J gene TRBJ1-2; weak D call: TRBD1 (6 bases). From germline, CDR1 is MNHEY and CDR2 SVGAGI. The CDR3 totals 12 residues. Deletions cut 5 bases from V and 3 bases from J, with 7 bases between. The CDR3 DNA follows: TGTGCCAGCAGTGGACAGTACTATGGCTACACCTTC. It is translated as CASSGQYYGYTF.

V usage is TRBV19 and J usage is TRBJ1-2; no clear D gene. Germline values: CDR1 LNHDA, CDR2 SQIVND (reference sequence). The ends were cut back, 6 bases at V and 4 bases at J, with 12 bases in the middle. The CDR3 is made up of 13 amino acids. CDR3 protein: CASRSGPGYGYTF. In DNA form, the CDR3 reads TGTGCCAGTAGGTCAGGACCTGGCTATGGCTACACCTTC.

This clone was counted a few times. The chain links TRBV7-8 to TRBJ1-2, with D possibly TRBD1 on 6 matching bases. Germline V CDR1 and CDR2: SGHVS, FQNEAQ. CDR3 length equals 17 residues. The V end lost 5 bases, the J end lost 7 bases, and 26 bases lay between the germline ends. The CDR3 here is CASSHLIERTDFFGYTF. CDR3 DNA sequence: TGTGCCAGCAGCCACCTGATCGAACGGACAGACTTCTTTGGCTACACCTTC.

The gene calls are TRBV7-2 and TRBJ1-5; D gene ambiguous. With 5 bases removed from V and 3 bases from J, the gap between germline ends came to 5 bases. CDR3 length: 12 residues. Germline V gives CDR1 SGHTA, CDR2 FQGNSA. The CDR3 region is CASSRDNQPQHF. The CDR3 nucleotides read TGTGCCAGCAGCCGAGACAATCAGCCCCAGCATTTT.

The J gene is TRBJ2-3, the V gene TRBV6-1; D is unresolved. The V gene's germline CDR1 is MNHNS and CDR2 SASEGT. The CDR3 totals 14 residues. Between the trimmed V and J ends, which lost 1 base and 2 bases, there was a span of 7 bases. The DNA for the CDR3 is TGTGCCAGCAGTGAAGATTTGTACACAGATACGCAGTATTTT. Its translation: CASSEDLYTDTQYF.

Concerning this clone itself: A much bigger clone sits one base away, suggesting this may be a read error. The sample has other DNA sequences that encode this CDR3 too. The CDR3 loop reads CASSLGGNYGYTF. The CDR3 DNA follows: TGTGCCAGCAGCTTAGGGGGGAACTATGGCTACACCTTC. The chain recombines TRBV7-9 with TRBJ1-2, with a possible D match to TRBD1 (5 bases). The CDR3 has 13 amino acids. CDR1 is SEHNR and CDR2 is FQNEAQ in the germline V gene (reference sequence). Deletions cut 1 base from V and 2 bases from J, with 5 bases between.

This clone has more than one count but fewer than ten. This chain joins TRBV5-8 and TRBJ2-1, with 7 bases aligning to TRBD2. The CDR3 length is 15 residues. Trimming removed 4 bases from V and 10 bases from J; junction bases left unmatched: 14. Germline values: CDR1 SGHTS, CDR2 YDEGEE. The CDR3 is CASSPGRAAGVEQFF. The CDR3, as DNA: TGTGCCAGCAGCCCAGGGAGGGCAGCAGGTGTAGAGCAGTTCTTC.

This clone has a single count. The V gene is TRBV20-1, the J gene TRBJ1-1; D possibly corresponds to TRBD1 (5 bases). Germline assignment: CDR1 DFQATT and CDR2 SNEGSKA (reference sequence). The CDR3 is 11 amino acids. The DNA of the CDR3 is TGCCATGGGGCAAGGGGCACTGAAGCTTTCTTT. Its translation: CHGARGTEAFF.

This clone was counted a few times. This CDR3 is CASSPRVRDYEQYF. The CDR3 DNA is TGTGCCAGCAGCCCGAGGGTGAGGGACTACGAGCAGTACTTC. The rearrangement links TRBV11-2 to TRBJ2-7; D might be TRBD2 (5 bases). The CDR3 is 14 amino acids. The V end lost 5 bases, the J end lost 3 bases, and 14 bases lay between the germline ends. Germline loops: CDR1 SGHAT, CDR2 FQNNGV. The full variable domain, in which reference TRBV11-2 and TRBJ2-7 provide the parts outside the CDR3, is EAGVAQSPRYKIIEKRQSVAFWCNPISGHATLYWYQQILGQGPKLLIQFQNNGVVDDSQLPKDRFSAERLKGVDSTLKIQPAKLEDSAVYLCASSPRVRDYEQYFGPGTRLTVT.

The CDR3 reads CASKQGHNSPLHF. As DNA, the CDR3 is TGTGCCAGCAAACAGGGACATAATTCACCCCTCCACTTT. This chain links TRBV28 with TRBJ1-6, with a tentative D call TRBD1 (6 bases). V dropped 7 bases and J dropped 5 bases, with 9 bases sitting between them. CDR1 and CDR2 from the germline V gene are MDHEN and SYDVKM. The CDR3 runs to 13 residues. The full variable domain, completed using reference TRBV28 and TRBJ1-6, is DVKVTQSSRYLVKRTGEKVFLECVQDMDHENMFWYRQDPGLGLRLIYFSYDVKMKEKGDIPEGYSVSREKKERFSLILESASTNQTSMYLCASKQGHNSPLHFGNGTRLTVT.

The rearrangement links TRBV5-1 to TRBJ2-6; perhaps TRBD1 as D (6 bases). Trimming pared 5 bases from V and 0 bases from J, leaving 15 bases between. The CDR3 covers 17 residues. Germline CDR1 is SGHRS and CDR2 is YFSETQ. The CDR3 region has the DNA TGCGCCAGCAGTCGCTACCAAGGGGGCTCTGGGGCCAACGTCCTGACTTTC. This codes for CASSRYQGGSGANVLTF.

A remark on this clone: A read error may explain this, as a much larger clone is one base away. Other DNA sequences of this sample code for an identical CDR3. V gene TRBV11-2 combines with J gene TRBJ1-3, with D hard to call. Germline assignment: CDR1 SGHAT and CDR2 FQNNGV. V was cut by 6 bases and J by 4 bases, with 4 bases left in between. The CDR3 is 11 residues long. CDR3 coding DNA: TGTGCCAGCAGTCAGGGAAACACCATATATTTT. Translating it yields CASSQGNTIYF.

V usage is TRBV28 and J usage is TRBJ2-7, with 9 nucleotides matching TRBD2. After removal of 5 bases from V and 4 bases from J, the junction contained 9 bases not matched to a gene. The CDR3 has 15 amino acids. CDR1 is MDHEN and CDR2 is SYDVKM in the germline V gene. The CDR3 sequence is CASSPETAGGYEQYF. The CDR3 DNA reads as TGTGCCAGCAGTCCCGAAACGGCGGGAGGGTACGAGCAGTACTTC.

V gene TRBV28 combines with J gene TRBJ1-2; D gene unclear. From germline, CDR1 is MDHEN and CDR2 SYDVKM. Trimming shortened V by 2 bases and J by 6 bases, and 13 bases separated the two germline ends. The CDR3 length is 14 residues. CDR3 in amino acids: CASSLGYDSDGYTF. The CDR3 DNA reads TGTGCCAGCAGTTTAGGGTACGACTCCGATGGCTACACCTTC.

The gene calls are TRBV15 and TRBJ2-7, with D maybe TRBD2 (5 bases). Trimming shortened V by 5 bases and J by 10 bases, and 21 bases separated the two germline ends. This CDR3 spans 14 amino acids. The germline V gene encodes CDR1 LNHNV and CDR2 YYDKDF (reference sequence). This CDR3 reads CATSETGGFPNQYF. The CDR3 DNA reads as TGTGCCACCAGCGAAACCGGCGGGTTTCCAAATCAGTACTTC.

V is TRBV7-2 and J is TRBJ1-1; 10 nucleotides match TRBD1. The CDR3 length is 16 residues. J gave up 7 bases and V 1 base, and 9 bases lay outside the gene matches. The germline V gene has CDR1 SGHTA and CDR2 FQGNSA. DNA of the CDR3: TGTGCCAGCAGCTTAGTCGCGGGACAGGGGTTGTTTGAAGCTTTCTTT. This sequence encodes CASSLVAGQGLFEAFF.

This chain connects TRBV27 to TRBJ2-1; 9 nucleotides line up with TRBD2. CDR1 and CDR2 (germline): MNHEY, SMNVEV (reference sequence). Trimming took 6 bases from V and 0 from J; bases not matched to a gene: 9. The CDR3 totals 17 residues. Here the CDR3 reads CASRVAGVPLSYNEQFF. DNA of the CDR3: TGTGCCAGCAGGGTAGCGGGAGTGCCCCTCTCCTACAATGAGCAGTTCTTC.

This clone occurred a few times. This rearrangement joins TRBV21-1 to TRBJ2-7; the table assigns TRBD2, which was not confirmed against the DNA. TRBV21-1 is an annotated pseudogene. The CDR3 covers 16 residues. This chain's CDR3 is CASSQSGAREVGEQYF. The CDR3 DNA follows: TGTGCCAGCAGCCAAAGCGGGGCGCGGGAGGTGGGGGAGCAGTACTTC.

This clone was counted between two and nine times. V gene TRBV4-3 combines with J gene TRBJ1-2; D is possibly TRBD1 (6 bases). Looked up from germline, CDR1 is LGHNA and CDR2 is YSLEER. The CDR3 runs 16 residues. With 0 bases removed from V and 9 bases from J, the gap between germline ends came to 20 bases. DNA for the CDR3: TGCGCCAGCAGCCAAGAACATACCAGGGGACACGGGAGCTACACCTTC. This codes for CASSQEHTRGHGSYTF.

V gene TRBV28 combines with J gene TRBJ2-7; 9 bases match TRBD1. The length of the CDR3 is 14 residues. Unmatched junction bases numbered 6, after V lost 6 bases and J lost 3 bases. Germline V gene data show CDR1 as MDHEN and CDR2 as SYDVKM. This CDR3 reads CASSPSDRGYEQYF. In DNA form, the CDR3 reads TGTGCCAGCAGCCCTTCGGACAGGGGCTACGAGCAGTACTTC.

This clone was picked up one time. A much larger clone lies one base from this, so it may be a read error. The chain has TRBV19 and TRBJ2-5; D not resolved. The CDR3 consists of 11 residues. The germline V and J ends were trimmed by 5 bases and 3 bases, with 4 bases remaining between them. Germline CDR1 is LNHDA and CDR2 is SQIVND (reference sequence). Written as DNA, the CDR3 is TGTGCCAGTAGTGTCGAAGAGACCCAGTACTTC. Protein: CASSVEETQYF.

This clone was recorded a few times. The chain uses TRBV4-1 and TRBJ1-1; D might be TRBD1 (6 bases). Trimming removed 1 base at V and 5 bases at J, with 11 bases between. The germline CDR1 and CDR2 sequences are MGHRA and YSYEKL. The CDR3 loop spans 14 amino acids. This CDR3 is CASSQGSGVTEAFF. The CDR3 nucleotides are TGCGCCAGCAGCCAAGGGTCAGGGGTGACTGAAGCTTTCTTT.

The V call is TRBV6-1, the J call TRBJ2-6; D is ambiguous. This CDR3 contains 13 residues. Trimming took off 5 bases at V and 2 bases at J, with 4 bases between the two ends. Germline V gene sequence: CDR1 MNHNS, CDR2 SASEGT. The CDR3 region is CASSRAGANVLTF. The CDR3 DNA reads as TGTGCCAGCAGTCGCGCTGGGGCCAACGTCCTGACTTTC.

This clone was found once. In the same sample, other DNA sequences code for this CDR3. The J gene is TRBJ2-5, the V gene TRBV4-1; 8 bases map to TRBD1. There are 17 residues in the CDR3. The V gene end was trimmed by 2 bases and the J gene end by 1 base; junction bases not matched to a gene: 9. Germline values: CDR1 MGHRA, CDR2 YSYEKL. Here the CDR3 reads CASSQNTGTGGQETQYF. CDR3 nucleotide sequence: TGCGCCAGCAGCCAAAACACCGGGACAGGCGGCCAAGAGACCCAGTACTTC.

In regard to this clone: Other nucleotide sequences from this sample produce the same CDR3. V gene TRBV7-9 combines with J gene TRBJ1-5; the D is unclear. V was shortened by 1 base and J by 2 bases, with 6 bases between the two germline ends. Germline V gene data show CDR1 as SEHNR and CDR2 as FQNEAQ (reference sequence). The CDR3 consists of 14 residues. The CDR3 DNA reads TGTGCCAGCAGCTTAGGCGGAGGCAATCAGCCCCAGCATTTT. Protein: CASSLGGGNQPQHF.